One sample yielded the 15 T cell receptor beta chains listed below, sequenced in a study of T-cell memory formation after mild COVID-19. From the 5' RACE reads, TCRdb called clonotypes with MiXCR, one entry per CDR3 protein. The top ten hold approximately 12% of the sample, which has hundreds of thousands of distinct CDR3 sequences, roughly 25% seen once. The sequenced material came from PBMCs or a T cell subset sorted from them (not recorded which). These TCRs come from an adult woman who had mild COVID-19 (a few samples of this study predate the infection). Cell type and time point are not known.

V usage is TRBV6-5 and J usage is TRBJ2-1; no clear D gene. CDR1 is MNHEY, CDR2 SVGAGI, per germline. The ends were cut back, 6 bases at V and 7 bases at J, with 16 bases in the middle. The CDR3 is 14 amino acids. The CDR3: CASSRTVPGNEQFF. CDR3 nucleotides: TGTGCCAGCAGCAGGACGGTCCCTGGGAATGAGCAGTTCTTC.

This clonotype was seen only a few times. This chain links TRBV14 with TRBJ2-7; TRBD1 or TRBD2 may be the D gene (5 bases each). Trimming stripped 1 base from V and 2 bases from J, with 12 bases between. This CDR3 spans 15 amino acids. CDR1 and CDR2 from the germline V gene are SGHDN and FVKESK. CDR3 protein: CASSQAGTYPYEQYF. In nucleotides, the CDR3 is TGTGCCAGCAGCCAAGCAGGGACGTACCCCTACGAGCAGTACTTC.

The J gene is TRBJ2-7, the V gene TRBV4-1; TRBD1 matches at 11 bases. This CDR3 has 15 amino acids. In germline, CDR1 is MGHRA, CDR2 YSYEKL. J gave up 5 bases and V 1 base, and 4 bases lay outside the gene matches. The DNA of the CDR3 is TGCGCCAGCAGCCAAGGAGGGACAGGGGGTCACGAGCAGTACTTC. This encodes CASSQGGTGGHEQYF.

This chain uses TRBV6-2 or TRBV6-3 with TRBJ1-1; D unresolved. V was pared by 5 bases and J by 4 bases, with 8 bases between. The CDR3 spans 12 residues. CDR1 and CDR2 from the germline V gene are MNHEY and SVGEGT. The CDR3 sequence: CASSTWTTEAFF. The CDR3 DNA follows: TGTGCCAGCAGTACTTGGACCACTGAAGCTTTCTTT.

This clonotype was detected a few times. CDR3 protein: CASQRSSYNEQFF. The CDR3 bases are TGTGCCAGCCAGCGGAGCTCCTACAATGAGCAGTTCTTC. The V and J genes are TRBV2 and TRBJ2-1; D may be TRBD2 (5 bases). CDR1 is SNHLY, CDR2 FYNNEI, per germline. The CDR3 sequence is 13 residues long. V lost 8 bases, J lost 0 bases, and 8 bases lay in between.

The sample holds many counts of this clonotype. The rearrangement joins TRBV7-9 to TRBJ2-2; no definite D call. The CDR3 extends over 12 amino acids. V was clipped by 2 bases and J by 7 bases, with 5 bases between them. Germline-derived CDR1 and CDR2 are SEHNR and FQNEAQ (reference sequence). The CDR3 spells CASSLSGGELFF. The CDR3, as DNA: TGTGCCAGCAGCTTATCTGGCGGGGAGCTGTTTTTT. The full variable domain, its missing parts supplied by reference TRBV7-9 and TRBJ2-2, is DTGVSQNPRHKITKRGQNVTFRCDPISEHNRLYWYRQTLGQGPEFLTYFQNEAQLEKSRLLSDRFSAERPKGSFSTLEIQRTEQGDSAMYLCASSLSGGELFFGEGSRLTVL.

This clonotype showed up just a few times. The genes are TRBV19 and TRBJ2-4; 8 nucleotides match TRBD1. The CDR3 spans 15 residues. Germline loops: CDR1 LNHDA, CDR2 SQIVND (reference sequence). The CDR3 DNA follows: TGTGGCTCCCGGGACAGGAGAGGGGTCGAAAACATTCAGTACTTC. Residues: CGSRDRRGVENIQYF.

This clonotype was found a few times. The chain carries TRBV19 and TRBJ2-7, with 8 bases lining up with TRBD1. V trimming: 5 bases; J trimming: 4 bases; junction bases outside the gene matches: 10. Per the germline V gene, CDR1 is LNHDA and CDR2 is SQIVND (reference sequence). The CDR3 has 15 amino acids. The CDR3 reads CASSLSGTGAYEQYF. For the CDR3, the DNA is TGTGCCAGTAGTTTATCCGGGACAGGAGCGTACGAGCAGTACTTC.

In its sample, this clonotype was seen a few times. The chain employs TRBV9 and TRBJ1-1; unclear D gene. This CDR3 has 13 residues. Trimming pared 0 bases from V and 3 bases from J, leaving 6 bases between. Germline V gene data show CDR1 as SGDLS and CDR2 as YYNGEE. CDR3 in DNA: TGTGCCAGCAGCGTAGGAGGGTACACTGAAGCTTTCTTT. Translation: CASSVGGYTEAFF.

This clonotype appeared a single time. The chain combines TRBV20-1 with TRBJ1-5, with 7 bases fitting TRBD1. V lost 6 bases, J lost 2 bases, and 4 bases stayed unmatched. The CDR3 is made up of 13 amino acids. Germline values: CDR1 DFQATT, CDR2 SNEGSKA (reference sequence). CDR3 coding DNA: TGCAGTGCGCCGGGACAGCGCAATCAGCCCCAGCATTTT. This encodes CSAPGQRNQPQHF.

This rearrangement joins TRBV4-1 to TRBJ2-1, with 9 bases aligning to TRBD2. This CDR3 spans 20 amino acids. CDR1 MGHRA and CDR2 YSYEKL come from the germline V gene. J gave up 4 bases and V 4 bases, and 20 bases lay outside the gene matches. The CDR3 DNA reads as TGCGCCAGCAGCCTACTGAGAGTCAGCGGGAGGTCCTTTGGGTACAATGAGCAGTTCTTC. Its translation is CASSLLRVSGRSFGYNEQFF.

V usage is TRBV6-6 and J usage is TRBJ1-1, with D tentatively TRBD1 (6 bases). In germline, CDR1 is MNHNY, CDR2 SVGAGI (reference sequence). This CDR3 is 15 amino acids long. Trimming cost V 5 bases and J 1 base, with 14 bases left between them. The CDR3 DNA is TGTGCCAGCAGTAAAAGGGGGGACCCGAACACTGAAGCTTTCTTT. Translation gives CASSKRGDPNTEAFF.

The CDR3 sequence is CASLSSGTSIYNEQFF. As DNA, the CDR3 is TGTGCCAGCTTATCTTCCGGGACTAGTATCTACAATGAGCAGTTCTTC. The chain is built from TRBV6-1 and TRBJ2-1, with 8 bases identical to TRBD2. Trimming removed 8 bases from V and 3 bases from J; junction bases left unmatched: 12. This CDR3 has 16 amino acids. CDR1 is MNHNS and CDR2 is SASEGT in the germline V gene.

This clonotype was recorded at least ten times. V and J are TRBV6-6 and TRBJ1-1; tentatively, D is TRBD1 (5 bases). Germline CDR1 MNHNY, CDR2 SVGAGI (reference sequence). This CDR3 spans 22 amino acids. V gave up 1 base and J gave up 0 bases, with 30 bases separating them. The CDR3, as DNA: TGTGCCAGCAGTTACTACAGCCCGGCGAGCACCATAAACAGGCGAATGAACACTGAAGCTTTCTTT. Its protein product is CASSYYSPASTINRRMNTEAFF.

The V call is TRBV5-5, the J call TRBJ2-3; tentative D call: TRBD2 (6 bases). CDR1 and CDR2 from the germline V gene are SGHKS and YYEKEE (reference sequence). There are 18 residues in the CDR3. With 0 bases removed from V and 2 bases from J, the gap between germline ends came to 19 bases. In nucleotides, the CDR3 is TGTGCCAGCAGCTTGGGACACTCGGGACTTATATCCACAGATACGCAGTATTTT. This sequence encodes CASSLGHSGLISTDTQYF.